This T cell receptor (beta chain) was sequenced for a study of beta chain features in type 1 diabetes. Findings and caveats of the study: PCR could preferentially amplify shorter templates, alike in patients and controls.

Details on this clone: The antigen is not known.

Reverse transcription of all isolated RNA meant that expressed TCRB transcripts were sequenced. Here immunoSEQ multiplex PCR was the method, and the copy in TCRdb shows in-frame clones only, minus some. The data show around 310,000 clones, roughly 9.6% seen once. CDR3 size: 16 residues. Germline values: CDR1 LNHDA, CDR2 SQIVND (reference sequence). V lost 5 bases to trimming and J lost 6 bases; unmatched junction nucleotides: 11. The sequence derives from a young woman in good health. Sequencing used naive CD4+ T cells from blood. The chain carries TRBV19 and TRBJ2-1; 9 nucleotides agree with TRBD2. The DNA of the CDR3 is TGTGCCAGTAGTCCAGACAGTCTAGCGGGGCTCAATGAGCAGTTCTTC. Amino acid sequence: CASSPDSLAGLNEQFF. The variable domain in full, completed from reference TRBV19 and TRBJ2-1, reads DGGITQSPKYLFRKEGQNVTLSCEQNLNHDAMYWYRQDPGQGLRLIYYSQIVNDFQKGDIAEGYSVSREKKESFPLTVTSAQKNPTAFYLCASSPDSLAGLNEQFFGPGTRLTVL.